These 25 T cell receptor beta chains were sequenced from one sample in a study of Ad26.COV2.S vaccination and SARS-CoV-2 variants. The treatment was: roughly 19 received Ad26.COV2.S at low or high dose, single or two shots; roughly five received placebo; per-sample allocation not given. Repertoires come from day 63 after the first vaccine or placebo injection. This table comes from immunoSEQ multiplex PCR, and its TCRdb copy is limited to in-frame clones, with some not included. The table shows fewer than 500,000 clones, with more than 80% occurring only once. The sample here was peripheral blood, taken in a trial of Ad26.COV2.S vaccine versus placebo. These receptors originate from a person between 18 and 65 years old who received the Ad26.COV2.S COVID-19 vaccine or a placebo.

This clone was picked up one time. The V and J genes are TRBV5-1 and TRBJ2-7; 9 bases agree with TRBD2. The CDR3 totals 14 residues. Germline V gene lookup returns CDR1 SGHRS and CDR2 YFSETQ. J was trimmed by 3 bases and V by 3 bases; bases with no gene match: 4. CDR3 bases: TGCGCCAGCAGCTATGGGACTAGCAGCTACGAGCAGTACTTC. Encoded protein: CASSYGTSSYEQYF. Full variable domain (remainder filled in from reference TRBV5-1 and TRBJ2-7): KAGVTQTPRYLIKTRGQQVTLSCSPISGHRSVSWYQQTPGQGLQFLFEYFSETQRNKGNFPGRFSGRQFSNSRSEMNVSTLELGDSALYLCASSYGTSSYEQYFGPGTRLTVT.

The chain joins TRBV3-1 (or the pseudogene TRBV3-2) to TRBJ1-6; D may be TRBD1 (5 bases). This CDR3 is 15 amino acids long. The V gene's germline CDR1 is LGHDT and CDR2 YNNKEL (reference sequence). V was shortened by 2 bases and J by 7 bases, with 12 bases between the two germline ends. In nucleotides, the CDR3 is TGTGCCAGCAGCCAACGCCTTCGGGGGAATTCACCCCTCCACTTT. Translated, it gives CASSQRLRGNSPLHF.

J is TRBJ1-1 and V is TRBV10-3; D gene uncertain. V lost 4 bases and J lost 1, with 7 bases in between. The germline gives CDR1 ENHRY, CDR2 SYGVKD. The CDR3 consists of 13 residues. The CDR3 here is CAISGDQNTEAFF. The CDR3 DNA reads as TGTGCCATCAGTGGAGACCAGAACACTGAAGCTTTCTTT.

The chain combines TRBV30 with TRBJ2-3; weak D call: TRBD2 (5 bases). V was trimmed by 5 bases and J by 4 bases, leaving 19 bases between them. The CDR3 length is 15 residues. Germline V gene data show CDR1 as GTSNPN and CDR2 as SVGIG (reference sequence). The CDR3 reads CAWGPEGGQADTQYF. The CDR3 DNA reads TGTGCCTGGGGGCCAGAAGGAGGCCAGGCAGATACGCAGTATTTT. The full variable domain, completed using reference TRBV30 and TRBJ2-3, is SQTIHQWPATLVQPVGSPLSLECTVEGTSNPNLYWYRQAAGRGLQLLFYSVGIGQISSEVPQNLSASRPQDRQFILSSKKLLLSDSGFYLCAWGPEGGQADTQYFGPGTRLTVL.

The genes are TRBV2 and TRBJ2-7; tentatively, D is TRBD1 (5 bases). This CDR3 contains 13 residues. V shed 0 bases and J shed 5 bases, with 8 bases lying between them. Germline V gene lookup returns CDR1 SNHLY and CDR2 FYNNEI. DNA for the CDR3: TGTGCCAGCAGTGAAGCAGGGGTGGACGAGCAGTACTTC. Its protein is CASSEAGVDEQYF.

The genes are TRBV5-4 and TRBJ1-1; 8 bases are shared with TRBD1. The junction had 7 bases not matched to a gene; V was cut back by 0 bases and J by 3 bases. There are 16 residues in the CDR3. The germline V gene has CDR1 SGHNT and CDR2 YYREEE (reference sequence). CDR3 protein: CASSLETDRDDTEAFF. CDR3 DNA: TGTGCCAGCAGCTTGGAGACGGACAGGGATGACACTGAAGCTTTCTTT.

The chain uses TRBV5-1 and TRBJ1-6, with a tentative D call TRBD1 (6 bases). The germline CDR1 and CDR2 sequences are SGHRS and YFSETQ. The V and J ends lost 0 bases and 10 bases respectively, with 14 bases between them. The CDR3 totals 15 residues. CDR3 loop: CASSLGQGTGSPLHF. The CDR3 coding sequence is TGCGCCAGCAGCTTGGGGCAGGGGACGGGGTCACCCCTCCACTTT.

The V call is TRBV30, the J call TRBJ1-1, with D unresolved. The ends were cut back, 3 bases at V and 2 bases at J, with 10 bases in the middle. The CDR3 totals 13 residues. From germline, CDR1 is GTSNPN and CDR2 SVGIG (reference sequence). This chain's CDR3 is CAWSVPKNTEAFF. The CDR3 nucleotides are TGTGCCTGGAGCGTGCCCAAAAACACTGAAGCTTTCTTT.

V usage is TRBV28 and J usage is TRBJ2-1; D gene unclear. CDR1 and CDR2 (germline): MDHEN, SYDVKM. Trimming removed 6 bases at V and 2 bases at J, with 14 bases between. The CDR3 contains 15 residues. The CDR3 loop reads CASRPKTAAYNEQFF. In nucleotides, the CDR3 is TGTGCCAGCAGGCCGAAGACGGCCGCCTACAATGAGCAGTTCTTC.

This rearrangement joins TRBV5-8 to TRBJ1-2; D is undetermined. Trimming removed 4 bases at V and 6 bases at J, with 22 bases between. The CDR3 is 16 residues long. Germline V gene sequence: CDR1 SGHTS, CDR2 YDEGEE. The CDR3 is CASSPGPHGAFDGYTF. The CDR3 DNA is TGTGCCAGCAGCCCGGGTCCCCACGGTGCGTTTGATGGCTACACCTTC.

The rearrangement links TRBV4-1 to TRBJ1-5; no clear D. Looked up from germline, CDR1 is MGHRA and CDR2 is YSYEKL. The CDR3 has 15 residues. V was clipped by 1 base and J by 6 bases, with 13 bases between them. CDR3: CASSQGDIGVQPQHF. In DNA form, the CDR3 reads TGCGCCAGCAGCCAAGGTGACATTGGCGTTCAGCCCCAGCATTTT.

This chain connects TRBV13 to TRBJ2-2; 13 positions match TRBD2. Germline lookup yields CDR1 PRHDT and CDR2 FYEKMQ (reference sequence). There are 15 residues in the CDR3. Trimming at V came to 5 bases and at J to 10 bases, leaving 7 bases not matched to a gene. The CDR3 is CASSLRTSGSEELFF. CDR3 bases: TGTGCCAGCAGCCTCAGGACTAGCGGGAGTGAGGAGCTGTTTTTT.

V and J are TRBV18 and TRBJ2-1; perhaps TRBD2 as D (5 bases). V was shortened by 3 bases and J by 0 bases, with 12 bases between the two germline ends. The CDR3 runs to 16 residues. Germline CDR1 is KGHSH and CDR2 is LQKENI. The CDR3 reads CASSPGSGSSYNEQFF. The DNA of the CDR3 is TGTGCCAGCTCACCGGGGAGCGGAAGCTCCTACAATGAGCAGTTCTTC.

This sequence joins TRBV5-6 and TRBJ2-5; 9 bases are shared with TRBD1. The CDR3 is 17 residues long. The germline CDR1 and CDR2 sequences are SGHDT and YYEEEE. Germline trimming cut 0 bases from V and 4 bases from J; bases unmatched to any gene: 10. CDR3 sequence (DNA): TGTGCCAGCAGCTTGGGGTCGGGACAGGGCAATAGAGAGACCCAGTACTTC. This gives the protein CASSLGSGQGNRETQYF. The entire variable domain, with the rest obtained from reference TRBV5-6 and TRBJ2-5, is as follows: DAGVTQSPTHLIKTRGQQVTLRCSPKSGHDTVSWYQQALGQGPQFIFQYYEEEERQRGNFPDRFSGHQFPNYSSELNVNALLLGDSALYLCASSLGSGQGNRETQYFGPGTRLLVL.

The chain recombines TRBV6-2 or TRBV6-3 with TRBJ2-2; D unclear. CDR1 is MNHEY and CDR2 is SVGEGT in the germline V gene. V was shortened by 6 bases and J by 11 bases, with 13 bases between the two germline ends. CDR3 length equals 12 residues. CDR3 coding DNA: TGTGCCAGCAGCGACTTCGGTGGTGAGCTGTTTTTT. This encodes CASSDFGGELFF.

The chain is built from TRBV19 and TRBJ1-1; D might be TRBD1 (6 bases). Germline CDR1 is LNHDA and CDR2 is SQIVND (reference sequence). The germline V and J ends were trimmed by 5 bases and 1 base, with 8 bases remaining between them. The length of the CDR3 is 13 residues. The CDR3 is CASSAQGNTEAFF. The CDR3 DNA is TGTGCCAGTAGTGCACAGGGGAACACTGAAGCTTTCTTT.

The rearrangement joins TRBV28 to TRBJ1-1; D is perhaps TRBD1 (5 bases). Per germline, CDR1 MDHEN and CDR2 SYDVKM. V was pared by 5 bases and J by 0 bases, with 7 bases between. The CDR3 has 13 residues. The CDR3 DNA reads as TGTGCCAGCAGTCGAGGGGTGAACACTGAAGCTTTCTTT. It translates to CASSRGVNTEAFF. Full variable domain (outside the CDR3, taken from reference TRBV28 and TRBJ1-1): DVKVTQSSRYLVKRTGEKVFLECVQDMDHENMFWYRQDPGLGLRLIYFSYDVKMKEKGDIPEGYSVSREKKERFSLILESASTNQTSMYLCASSRGVNTEAFFGQGTRLTVV.

This clone was observed a single time. The genes are TRBV27 and TRBJ1-5; D might be TRBD1 (5 bases). Germline CDR1 is MNHEY and CDR2 is SMNVEV (reference sequence). The CDR3 has 17 residues. V was pared by 5 bases and J by 0 bases, with 17 bases between. In DNA, the CDR3 is TGTGCCAGCAGTCCCGGGGCAGGGAGTTATAGCAATCAGCCCCAGCATTTT. This codes for CASSPGAGSYSNQPQHF.

This chain joins TRBV30 and TRBJ2-2, with 7 bases matching TRBD1. V shed 8 bases, J shed 0 bases, and the junction held 12 bases outside the gene matches. There are 16 residues in the CDR3. Germline loops: CDR1 GTSNPN, CDR2 SVGIG (reference sequence). CDR3 sequence reads: CARDRVDSANTGELFF. The CDR3 DNA reads TGTGCCCGAGACAGGGTTGATAGCGCGAACACCGGGGAGCTGTTTTTT. The full variable domain, rest sourced from reference TRBV30 and TRBJ2-2, is SQTIHQWPATLVQPVGSPLSLECTVEGTSNPNLYWYRQAAGRGLQLLFYSVGIGQISSEVPQNLSASRPQDRQFILSSKKLLLSDSGFYLCARDRVDSANTGELFFGEGSRLTVL.

This chain uses TRBV10-3 with TRBJ1-3; the D gene is possibly TRBD1 (6 bases). Trimming stripped 5 bases from V and 0 bases from J, with 17 bases between. This CDR3 has 17 amino acids. Germline CDR1 and CDR2: ENHRY and SYGVKD. The CDR3 DNA is TGTGCCATCAGTACAGGGATCCGGCCCGTCTCTGGAAACACCATATATTTT. Protein product: CAISTGIRPVSGNTIYF.

The chain combines TRBV9 with TRBJ2-7, with D unclear. Trimming cost V 4 bases and J 2 bases, with 16 bases left between them. Germline CDR1 reads SGDLS; CDR2 reads YYNGEE. CDR3 length: 15 residues. The chain's CDR3 is CASSPRGGSAYEQYF. CDR3 DNA: TGTGCCAGCAGCCCCCGCGGCGGCTCGGCCTACGAGCAGTACTTC.

The CDR3 spells CASSIGRINEQFF. In DNA form, the CDR3 reads TGTGCCAGTAGTATAGGAAGAATAAATGAGCAGTTCTTC. The rearrangement uses TRBV19 and TRBJ2-1; D gene unclear. V was trimmed by 1 base and J by 7 bases, leaving 8 bases between them. The CDR3 runs to 13 residues. CDR1 LNHDA and CDR2 SQIVND come from the germline V gene (reference sequence).

This clone was counted between two and nine times. V gene TRBV19 combines with J gene TRBJ1-2; D might be TRBD1 (6 bases). V gave up 4 bases and J gave up 1 base, with 13 bases separating them. CDR3 length: 15 amino acids. Germline loops: CDR1 LNHDA, CDR2 SQIVND (reference sequence). CDR3 nucleotides: TGTGCCAGTAGTAAGCCGGAACAGGGTAACTATGGCTACACCTTC. It encodes CASSKPEQGNYGYTF.

The gene calls are TRBV2 and TRBJ1-2; D might be TRBD1 (6 bases). Germline lookup yields CDR1 SNHLY and CDR2 FYNNEI. V was trimmed by 4 bases and J by 7 bases, leaving 10 bases between them. The CDR3 extends over 12 amino acids. The CDR3 loop reads CASSATGTGYTF. The DNA for the CDR3 is TGTGCCAGCAGTGCCACAGGGACTGGCTACACCTTC.

This rearrangement joins TRBV5-5 to TRBJ1-5, with D possibly TRBD1 on 5 matching bases. Trimming left V 2 bases short and J 7 bases short, with 13 bases between. The CDR3 has 14 amino acids. Germline lookup yields CDR1 SGHKS and CDR2 YYEKEE (reference sequence). The CDR3 sequence: CASSFGQPSQPQHF. In DNA form, the CDR3 reads TGTGCCAGCAGCTTTGGACAACCGAGCCAGCCCCAGCATTTT.